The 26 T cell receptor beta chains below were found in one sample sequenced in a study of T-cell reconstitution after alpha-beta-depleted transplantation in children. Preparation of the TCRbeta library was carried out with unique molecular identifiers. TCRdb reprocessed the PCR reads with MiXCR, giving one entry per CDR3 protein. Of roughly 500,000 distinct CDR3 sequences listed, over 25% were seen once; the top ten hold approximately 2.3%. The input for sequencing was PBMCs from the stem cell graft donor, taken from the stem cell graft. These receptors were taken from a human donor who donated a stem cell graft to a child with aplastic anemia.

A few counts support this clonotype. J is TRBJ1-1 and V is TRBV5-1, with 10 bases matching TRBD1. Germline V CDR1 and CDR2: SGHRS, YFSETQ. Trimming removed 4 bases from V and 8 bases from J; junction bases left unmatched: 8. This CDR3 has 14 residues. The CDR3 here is CASSVGTGVMEAFF. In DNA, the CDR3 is TGCGCCAGCAGCGTCGGGACAGGGGTTATGGAAGCTTTCTTT.

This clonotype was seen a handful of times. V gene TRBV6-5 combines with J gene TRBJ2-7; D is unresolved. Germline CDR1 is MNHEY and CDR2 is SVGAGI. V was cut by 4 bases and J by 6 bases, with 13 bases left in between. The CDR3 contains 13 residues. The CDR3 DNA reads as TGTGCCAGCAGTTCTAACAGAGCATCCGAGCAGTACGTC. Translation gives CASSSNRASEQYV.

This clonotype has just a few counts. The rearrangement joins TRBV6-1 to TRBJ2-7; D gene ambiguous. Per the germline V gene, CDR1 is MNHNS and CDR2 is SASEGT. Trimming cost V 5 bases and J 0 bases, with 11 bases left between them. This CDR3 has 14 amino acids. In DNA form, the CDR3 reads TGTGCCAGCAGTCCCGACGGTACCTCCTACGAGCAGTACTTC. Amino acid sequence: CASSPDGTSYEQYF.

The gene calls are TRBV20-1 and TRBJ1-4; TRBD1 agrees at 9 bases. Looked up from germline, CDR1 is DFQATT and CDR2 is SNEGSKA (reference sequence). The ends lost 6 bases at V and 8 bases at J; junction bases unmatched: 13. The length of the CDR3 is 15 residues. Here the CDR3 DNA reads TGCAGTGCCCACCCCGAACAGGGGGCGAGGGAAAAACTGTTTTTT. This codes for CSAHPEQGAREKLFF.

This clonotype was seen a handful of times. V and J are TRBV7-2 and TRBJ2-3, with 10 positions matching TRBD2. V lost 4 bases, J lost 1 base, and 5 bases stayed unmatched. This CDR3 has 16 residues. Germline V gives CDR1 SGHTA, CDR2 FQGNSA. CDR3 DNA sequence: TGTGCCAGCAGCTCAGCCGGGACTAGCGGCACAGATACGCAGTATTTT. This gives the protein CASSSAGTSGTDTQYF.

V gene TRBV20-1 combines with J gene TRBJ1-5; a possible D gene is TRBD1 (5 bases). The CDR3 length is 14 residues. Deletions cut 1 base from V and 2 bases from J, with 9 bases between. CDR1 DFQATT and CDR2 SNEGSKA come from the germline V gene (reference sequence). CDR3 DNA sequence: TGCAGTGCTAGAGGCCAGGGCGGCAATCAGCCCCAGCATTTT. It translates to CSARGQGGNQPQHF.

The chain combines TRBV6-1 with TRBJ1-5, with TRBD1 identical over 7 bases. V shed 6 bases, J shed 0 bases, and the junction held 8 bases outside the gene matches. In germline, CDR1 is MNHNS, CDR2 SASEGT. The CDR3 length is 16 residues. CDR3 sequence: CASSQGTAYSNQPQHF. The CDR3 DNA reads TGTGCCAGCAGCCAAGGGACAGCTTATAGCAATCAGCCCCAGCATTTT.

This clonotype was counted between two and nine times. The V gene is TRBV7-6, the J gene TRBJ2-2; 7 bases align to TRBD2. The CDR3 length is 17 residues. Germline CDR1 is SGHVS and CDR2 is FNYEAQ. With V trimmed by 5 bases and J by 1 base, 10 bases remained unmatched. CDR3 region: CASSARGGTVNTGELFF. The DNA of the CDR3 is TGTGCCAGCAGCGCTCGGGGAGGGACGGTGAACACCGGGGAGCTGTTTTTT.

This chain's CDR3 is CASNGKGTLRGETQYF. The CDR3 DNA sequence: TGTGCCAGCAACGGGAAGGGCACCTTACGGGGGGAGACCCAGTACTTC. The chain combines TRBV5-5 with TRBJ2-5; D is perhaps TRBD2 (6 bases). This CDR3 spans 16 amino acids. CDR1 is SGHKS, CDR2 YYEKEE, per germline (reference sequence). Trimming left V 6 bases short and J 5 bases short, with 23 bases between.

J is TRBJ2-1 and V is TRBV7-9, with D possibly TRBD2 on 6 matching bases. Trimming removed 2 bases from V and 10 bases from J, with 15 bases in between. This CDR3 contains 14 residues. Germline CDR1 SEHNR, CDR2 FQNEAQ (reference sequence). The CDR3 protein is CASSLLGRGMEQFF. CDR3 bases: TGTGCCAGCAGCTTATTAGGTCGGGGGATGGAGCAGTTCTTC.

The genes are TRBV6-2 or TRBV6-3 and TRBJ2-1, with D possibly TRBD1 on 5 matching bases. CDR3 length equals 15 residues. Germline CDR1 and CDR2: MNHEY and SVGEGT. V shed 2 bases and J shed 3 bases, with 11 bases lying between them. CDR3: CASSYGQGYYNEQFF. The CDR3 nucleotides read TGTGCCAGCAGTTACGGTCAGGGATACTACAATGAGCAGTTCTTC.

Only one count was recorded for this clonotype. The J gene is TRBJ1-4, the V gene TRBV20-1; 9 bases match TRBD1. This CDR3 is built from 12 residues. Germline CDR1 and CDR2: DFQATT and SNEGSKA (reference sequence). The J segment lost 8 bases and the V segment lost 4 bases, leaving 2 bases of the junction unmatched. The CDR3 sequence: CSANRGQEKLFF. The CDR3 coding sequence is TGCAGTGCTAACAGGGGGCAAGAAAAACTGTTTTTT.

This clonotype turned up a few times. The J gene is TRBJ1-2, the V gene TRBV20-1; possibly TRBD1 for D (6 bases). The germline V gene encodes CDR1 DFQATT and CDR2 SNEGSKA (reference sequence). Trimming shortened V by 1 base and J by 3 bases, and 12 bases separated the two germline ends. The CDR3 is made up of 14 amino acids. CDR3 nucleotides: TGCAGTGCTAGAGGTGGACAGCCTGACTATGGCTACACCTTC. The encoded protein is CSARGGQPDYGYTF.

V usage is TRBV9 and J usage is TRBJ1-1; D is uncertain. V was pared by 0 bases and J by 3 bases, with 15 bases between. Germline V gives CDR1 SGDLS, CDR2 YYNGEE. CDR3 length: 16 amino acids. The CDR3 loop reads CASSVVGSYTDTEAFF. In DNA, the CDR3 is TGTGCCAGCAGCGTAGTTGGATCTTATACGGACACTGAAGCTTTCTTT.

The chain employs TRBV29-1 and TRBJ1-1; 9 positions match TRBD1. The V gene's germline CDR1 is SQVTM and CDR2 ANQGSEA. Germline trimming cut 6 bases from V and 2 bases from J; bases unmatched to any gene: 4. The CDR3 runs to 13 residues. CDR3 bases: TGCAGCGTGAAACAGGGGGCCAACACTGAAGCTTTCTTT. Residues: CSVKQGANTEAFF.

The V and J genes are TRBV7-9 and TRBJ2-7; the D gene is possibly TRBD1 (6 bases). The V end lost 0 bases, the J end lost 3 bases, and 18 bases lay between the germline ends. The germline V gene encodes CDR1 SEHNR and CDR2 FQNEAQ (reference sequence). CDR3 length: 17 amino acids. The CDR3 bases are TGTGCCAGCAGCTTAGCGTCAGGGGCGGCAGCTTACTACGAGCAGTACGTC. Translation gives CASSLASGAAAYYEQYV.

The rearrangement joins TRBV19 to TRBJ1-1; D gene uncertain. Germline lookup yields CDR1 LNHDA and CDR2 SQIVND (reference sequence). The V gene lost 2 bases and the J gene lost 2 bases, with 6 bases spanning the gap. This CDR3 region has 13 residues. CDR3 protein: CASSIKGNTEAFF. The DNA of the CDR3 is TGTGCCAGTAGTATAAAGGGAAACACTGAAGCTTTCTTT.

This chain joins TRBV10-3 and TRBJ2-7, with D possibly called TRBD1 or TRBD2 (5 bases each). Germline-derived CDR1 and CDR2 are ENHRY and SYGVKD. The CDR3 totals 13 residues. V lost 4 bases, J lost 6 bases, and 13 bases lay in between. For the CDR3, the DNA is TGTGCCATCAGTGCCCAGGGAGAAGGCGAGCAGTACGTC. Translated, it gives CAISAQGEGEQYV.

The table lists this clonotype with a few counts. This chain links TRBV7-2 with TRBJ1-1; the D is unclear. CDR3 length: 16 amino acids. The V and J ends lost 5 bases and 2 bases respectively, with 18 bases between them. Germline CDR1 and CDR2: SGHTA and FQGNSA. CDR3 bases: TGTGCCAGCAGCCGTGTCCGAGGGTCAGTTAACACTGAAGCTTTCTTT. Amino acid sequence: CASSRVRGSVNTEAFF.

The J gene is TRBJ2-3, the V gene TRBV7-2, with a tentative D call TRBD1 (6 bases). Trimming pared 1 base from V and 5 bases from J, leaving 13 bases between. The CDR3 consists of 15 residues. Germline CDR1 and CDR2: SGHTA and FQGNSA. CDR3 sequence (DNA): TGTGCCAGCAGCTTAGGCCAGGGGCTAGGAGATACGCAGTATTTT. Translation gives CASSLGQGLGDTQYF.

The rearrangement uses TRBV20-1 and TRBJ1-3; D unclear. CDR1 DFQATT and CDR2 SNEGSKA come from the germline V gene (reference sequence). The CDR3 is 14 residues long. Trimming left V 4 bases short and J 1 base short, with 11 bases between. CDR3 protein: CSANLRVSGNTIYF. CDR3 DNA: TGCAGTGCTAACCTACGGGTTTCTGGAAACACCATATATTTT.

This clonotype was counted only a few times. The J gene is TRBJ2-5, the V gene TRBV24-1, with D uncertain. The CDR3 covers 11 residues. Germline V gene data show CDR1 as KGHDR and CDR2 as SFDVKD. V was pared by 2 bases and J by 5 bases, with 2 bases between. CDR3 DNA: TGTGCCACCAGTGATTGGGAGACCCAGTACTTC. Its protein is CATSDWETQYF.

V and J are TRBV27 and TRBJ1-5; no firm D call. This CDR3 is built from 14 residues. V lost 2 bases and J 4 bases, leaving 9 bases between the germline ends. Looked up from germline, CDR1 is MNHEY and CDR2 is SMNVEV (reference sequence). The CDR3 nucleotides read TGTGCCAGCAGTTTAGTTCCAGGTAATCAGCCCCAGCATTTT. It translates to CASSLVPGNQPQHF.

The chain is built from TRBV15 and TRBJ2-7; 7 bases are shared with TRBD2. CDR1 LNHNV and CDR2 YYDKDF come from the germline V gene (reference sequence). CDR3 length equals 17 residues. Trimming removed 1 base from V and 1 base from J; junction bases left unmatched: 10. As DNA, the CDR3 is TGTGCCACCAGCAGAGCCAGGGCCGCGGGAGAGTCCTACGAGCAGTACGTC. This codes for CATSRARAAGESYEQYV.

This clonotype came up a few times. CDR3 protein: CASSLEEYTDTQYF. The CDR3 nucleotides are TGCGCCAGCAGCTTGGAGGAGTACACAGATACGCAGTATTTT. The J gene is TRBJ2-3, the V gene TRBV5-1; D ambiguous. CDR1 SGHRS and CDR2 YFSETQ come from the germline V gene. V was shortened by 0 bases and J by 2 bases, with 7 bases between the two germline ends. The CDR3 consists of 14 residues.

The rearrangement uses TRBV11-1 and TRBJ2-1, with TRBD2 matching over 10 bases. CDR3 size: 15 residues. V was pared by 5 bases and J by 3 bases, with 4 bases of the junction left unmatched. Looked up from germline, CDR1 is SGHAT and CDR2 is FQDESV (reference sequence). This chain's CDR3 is CASSRGTSDYNEQFF. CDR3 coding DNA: TGTGCCAGCAGCCGAGGGACTAGCGACTACAATGAGCAGTTCTTC.